Presented here are 18 T cell receptor beta chains from one specimen sequenced in a study of neurological immune-mediated disorders. The time point: longitudinal time-point 1 (baseline). One entry per CDR3 protein results from TCRdb running MiXCR on the 5' RACE reads. The sample holds about 71,000 distinct CDR3 sequences, approximately 15% seen once. The source material was PBMCs. These receptors were taken from a female donor with HTLV-1-associated myelopathy (HAM/TSP).

This clonotype was observed at least ten times. This chain uses TRBV5-1 with TRBJ2-7; 7 bases line up with TRBD1. From germline, CDR1 is SGHRS and CDR2 YFSETQ. The CDR3 extends over 15 amino acids. J lost 6 bases, V lost 7 bases, and 16 bases had no gene match. CDR3 residues: CASHDRTGSPREQYF. CDR3 DNA sequence: TGCGCCAGCCACGATCGGACAGGTTCCCCCCGCGAGCAGTACTTC.

This clonotype was seen at least ten times. The chain joins TRBV5-1 to TRBJ2-7; TRBD1 or TRBD2 may be the D gene (7 bases each). The CDR3 is made up of 17 amino acids. V dropped 3 bases and J dropped 4 bases, with 23 bases sitting between them. Germline lookup yields CDR1 SGHRS and CDR2 YFSETQ. The DNA of the CDR3 is TGCGCCAGCAGCTCTGGGCAGGGGGGGCAAGGACGGTACGAGCAGTACTTC. Amino acids: CASSSGQGGQGRYEQYF.

The table lists this clonotype with many counts. This chain connects TRBV29-1 to TRBJ2-5, with 9 bases lining up with TRBD1. Germline values: CDR1 SQVTM, CDR2 ANQGSEA. V lost 3 bases and J lost 3; bases outside the gene matches: 5. The CDR3 has 14 residues. CDR3 sequence reads: CSVDLWTGEETQYF. DNA of the CDR3: TGCAGCGTTGACCTCTGGACAGGGGAAGAGACCCAGTACTTC. Full variable domain (outside the CDR3, taken from reference TRBV29-1 and TRBJ2-5): SAVISQKPSRDICQRGTSLTIQCQVDSQVTMMFWYRQQPGQSLTLIATANQGSEATYESGFVIDKFPISRPNLTFSTLTVSNMSPEDSSIYLCSVDLWTGEETQYFGPGTRLLVL.

In this sample, this clonotype turned up many times. The CDR3 nucleotides read TGTGCCAGCAGTTTCACTTCTTTCGCGGATACGCAGTATTTT. Translation gives CASSFTSFADTQYF. This chain connects TRBV27 to TRBJ2-3; D is unclear. The V end lost 3 bases, the J end lost 6 bases, and 13 bases lay between the germline ends. The germline CDR1 and CDR2 sequences are MNHEY and SMNVEV (reference sequence). This CDR3 region has 14 residues.

This clonotype occurred many times. V is TRBV28 and J is TRBJ2-5, with unresolved D. The germline V gene has CDR1 MDHEN and CDR2 SYDVKM. The CDR3 totals 13 residues. Trimming removed 4 bases from V and 3 bases from J, with 9 bases in between. This chain's CDR3 is CASSSKEKETQYF. CDR3 DNA: TGTGCCAGCAGTTCTAAGGAAAAAGAGACCCAGTACTTC.

This clonotype came up many times. The CDR3 DNA follows: TGCGCCAGCCGGGGGGGAACAGGGGAACAGAATTACAATGAGCAGTTCTTC. It translates to CASRGGTGEQNYNEQFF. The chain is built from TRBV5-1 and TRBJ2-1, with D tentatively TRBD2 (8 bases). Germline CDR1 is SGHRS and CDR2 is YFSETQ. V shed 7 bases and J shed 4 bases, with 24 bases lying between them. CDR3 length: 17 amino acids.

This clonotype was seen ten or more times. The chain joins TRBV20-1 to TRBJ2-7; TRBD1 is a possible D gene (6 bases). The ends were cut back, 2 bases at V and 5 bases at J, with 16 bases in the middle. CDR3 length equals 14 residues. The germline V gene has CDR1 DFQATT and CDR2 SNEGSKA (reference sequence). DNA of the CDR3: TGCAGTGCTAGATCTCAGATACAGGGTAACGAGCAGTACTTC. Protein product: CSARSQIQGNEQYF.

This clonotype occurred many times. The chain combines TRBV3-1 with TRBJ2-7; 9 bases align to TRBD1. Germline assignment: CDR1 LGHDT and CDR2 YNNKEL (reference sequence). V lost 4 bases, J lost 2 bases, and 3 bases stayed unmatched. The CDR3 loop spans 14 amino acids. Here the CDR3 DNA reads TGTGCCAGCAGCCCCGGGACAGGGACCTACGAGCAGTACTTC. Amino acid sequence: CASSPGTGTYEQYF.

This clonotype has a count of ten or more. The chain combines TRBV29-1 with TRBJ1-2, with 8 bases lining up with TRBD1. Looked up from germline, CDR1 is SQVTM and CDR2 is ANQGSEA. The V gene end was trimmed by 6 bases and the J gene end by 2 bases; junction bases not matched to a gene: 5. The CDR3 covers 13 residues. The CDR3 DNA follows: TGCAGCGTGATACAGGGGGACAACTATGGCTACACCTTC. This encodes CSVIQGDNYGYTF.

This clonotype has ten or more counts. The chain has TRBV5-1 and TRBJ2-4; the D gene could be TRBD1 or TRBD2 (6 bases each). Germline V gene data show CDR1 as SGHRS and CDR2 as YFSETQ. CDR3 length: 13 amino acids. Trimming removed 0 bases at V and 7 bases at J, with 8 bases between. CDR3 protein: CASSLEGGNIQYF. The CDR3 bases are TGCGCCAGCAGCTTGGAAGGGGGGAACATTCAGTACTTC.

This clonotype appeared many times. The DNA for the CDR3 is TGCGCCAGCAGCTTGGCGTTACAGGGCGTTGCTGACAATGAGCAGTTCTTC. Protein sequence: CASSLALQGVADNEQFF. The rearrangement joins TRBV5-1 to TRBJ2-1; possible D gene TRBD1, 6 bases. The V end lost 0 bases, the J end lost 5 bases, and 18 bases lay between the germline ends. CDR1 and CDR2 from the germline V gene are SGHRS and YFSETQ. There are 17 residues in the CDR3.

This clonotype was found many times. This chain joins TRBV5-6 and TRBJ2-3, with 8 nucleotides matching TRBD2. The ends lost 4 bases at V and 4 bases at J; junction bases unmatched: 5. Germline CDR1 is SGHDT and CDR2 is YYEEEE. The CDR3 runs to 14 residues. The DNA for the CDR3 is TGTGCCAGCAGCCCCGTCGGGGGGGCAGATACGCAGTATTTT. Translated, it gives CASSPVGGADTQYF.

This clonotype was counted ten times or more. The rearrangement joins TRBV29-1 to TRBJ2-5; D is unclear. The CDR3 runs 10 residues. Germline loops: CDR1 SQVTM, CDR2 ANQGSEA. With 8 bases removed from V and 2 bases from J, the gap between germline ends came to 6 bases. CDR3 protein: CSTEQETQYF. In DNA form, the CDR3 reads TGCAGCACGGAGCAAGAGACCCAGTACTTC.

This clonotype was observed many times. The chain employs TRBV6-5 and TRBJ2-7; tentative D call: TRBD1 (8 bases). The CDR3 covers 14 residues. Germline values: CDR1 MNHEY, CDR2 SVGAGI. V lost 7 bases, J lost 6 bases, and 19 bases lay in between. DNA of the CDR3: TGTGCCAGCAACAGAGACAGGGGAGGGGTCGAGCAGTACTTC. It codes for CASNRDRGGVEQYF.

This clonotype was picked up one time. A much larger clonotype is one base distant, so this may be a read error. This chain uses TRBV10-2 with TRBJ1-1; a possible D gene is TRBD1 (6 bases). Germline V gene sequence: CDR1 WSHSY, CDR2 SAAADI. Trimming took off 8 bases at V and 7 bases at J, with 20 bases between the two ends. The CDR3 extends over 14 amino acids. DNA of the CDR3: TGCGCCAGCCGGGAGGGGGGGCGGTTAAATGAAGCTTTCTTT. Translating gives CASREGGRLNEAFF.

Judged by abundance, this clonotype is medium-sized. This rearrangement joins TRBV28 to TRBJ1-4; D unclear. Per germline, CDR1 MDHEN and CDR2 SYDVKM. V lost 5 bases and J 4 bases, leaving 8 bases between the germline ends. This CDR3 region has 13 residues. For the CDR3, the DNA is TGTGCCAGCAGTCGCAATTTTAATGAAAAACTGTTTTTT. Translating gives CASSRNFNEKLFF.

The genes are TRBV11-1 and TRBJ2-3; D might be TRBD1 (5 bases). V was cut by 5 bases and J by 5 bases, with 20 bases left in between. Germline values: CDR1 SGHAT, CDR2 FQDESV (reference sequence). This CDR3 is 16 amino acids long. The CDR3 DNA reads TGTGCCAGCAGCCGAGAGGTGGGGCTTGGTGGAGATACGCAGTATTTT. This translates into CASSREVGLGGDTQYF.

This clonotype counts as medium-sized. The V call is TRBV28, the J call TRBJ2-7; TRBD1 or TRBD2 may be the D gene (6 bases each). Trimming took 5 bases from V and 6 from J, leaving 17 bases between them. The CDR3 runs to 14 residues. Germline values: CDR1 MDHEN, CDR2 SYDVKM. CDR3 nucleotides: TGTGCCAGCAGTGGCGGGGTGGGGGGCCGCGAGCAGTACTTC. Translation: CASSGGVGGREQYF.